This T cell receptor (delta chain) is drawn from a study of γδ T cells in repeated Plasmodium falciparum infection. Across the study: Four controlled malaria infections with P. falciparum NF54 spanned less than 800 days.

The table lists this clone with many counts. The target antigen is unknown. The CDR3 has 22 amino acids. Trimming removed 4 bases from V and 0 bases from J; junction bases left unmatched: 24. Germline values: CDR1 TSWWSYY, CDR2 QGS. TCRdb re-processed the multiplex PCR reads via CATT. The data show approximately 60,000 delta-chain clones, around 1.7% seen once. General study points: Vdelta2-negative gammadelta repertoires, largely Vdelta1+, seemingly showed infection-driven waves of new clonal selection. Compared with Australian children, Malian Vdelta2-negative repertoires seemed more clonal, less diverse, less shared.

Gammadelta T cells were flow-sorted from PBMC into Vgamma9/Vdelta2+ and Vdelta2-negative populations for bulk analysis. The clonotype was recovered from a pool of human donors (malaria-infected and uninfected, not separated). V gene TRDV1 combines with J gene TRDJ1; 9 nucleotides align to TRDD3. Sequenced: gamma-delta T cells from blood. CDR3 in amino acids: CALGAPFPTLLGDTDDTDKLIF. DNA of the CDR3: TGTGCTCTTGGGGCACCGTTTCCTACACTACTGGGGGACACTGATGACACCGATAAACTCATCTTT.